The 17 T cell receptor beta chains below come from one sample, sequenced in a study of cytomegalovirus exposure and HLA in healthy donors. PCR involved 60 Vbeta and 13 Jbeta primers. Sequenced by immunoSEQ multiplex PCR; TCRdb stores in-frame clones only, minus some. The table includes about 140,000 clones, 82% detected once. Sequences were obtained from PBMCs. The receptors were gathered from a male donor in good health and CMV-seronegative.

In this sample, this clone turned up once. The chain recombines TRBV19 with TRBJ2-7, with D possibly matching TRBD2 (6 bases). The CDR3 contains 15 residues. V lost 5 bases, J lost 3 bases, and 17 bases lay in between. Germline V gives CDR1 LNHDA, CDR2 SQIVND (reference sequence). The CDR3 protein is CASSLLSGGFYEQYF. The CDR3 coding sequence is TGTGCCAGTAGTCTCCTATCCGGGGGATTCTACGAGCAGTACTTC.

The chain employs TRBV10-3 and TRBJ1-2; 7 bases are a match to TRBD1. The CDR3 runs to 12 residues. Germline trimming cut 10 bases from V and 7 bases from J; bases unmatched to any gene: 9. Germline lookup yields CDR1 ENHRY and CDR2 SYGVKD. As DNA, the CDR3 is TGTGCCACCGGGACAGAGGGGGGTGGCTACACCTTC. Residues: CATGTEGGGYTF.

The V gene is TRBV7-3, the J gene TRBJ2-3; no clear D gene. This CDR3 region has 13 residues. Between the trimmed V and J ends, which lost 0 bases and 6 bases, there was a span of 7 bases. Germline CDR1 and CDR2: SGHTA and FQGTGA. DNA for the CDR3: TGTGCCAGCAGCTTAACTGACTCTGATACGCAGTATTTT. Translating it yields CASSLTDSDTQYF.

The V call is TRBV5-5, the J call TRBJ1-1; D remains ambiguous. The germline V gene has CDR1 SGHKS and CDR2 YYEKEE (reference sequence). Deletions cut 4 bases from V and 4 bases from J, with 14 bases between. This CDR3 is built from 14 residues. CDR3 sequence: CASSGPHPGTEAFF. CDR3 DNA: TGTGCCAGCAGCGGCCCCCATCCGGGCACTGAAGCTTTCTTT.

This clone was counted between two and nine times. The V and J genes are TRBV28 and TRBJ2-1, with D perhaps TRBD2 (6 bases). V was pared by 8 bases and J by 1 base, with 9 bases between. This CDR3 has 13 residues. Germline lookup yields CDR1 MDHEN and CDR2 SYDVKM. The CDR3 region has the DNA TGTGCCAGCTGGAGGGGTTCCTACAATGAGCAGTTCTTC. As protein: CASWRGSYNEQFF.

The chain links TRBV19 to TRBJ1-1, with TRBD1 identical over 7 bases. Germline CDR1 LNHDA, CDR2 SQIVND (reference sequence). The V gene end was trimmed by 6 bases and the J gene end by 4 bases; junction bases not matched to a gene: 20. The CDR3 has 18 residues. In DNA, the CDR3 is TGTGCCAGTAGCACGTACAGGGGCCGCACGTTCTTCAGCACTGAAGCTTTCTTT. Encoded protein: CASSTYRGRTFFSTEAFF.

The chain carries TRBV7-6 and TRBJ2-5, with D perhaps TRBD2 (5 bases). Trimming took off 5 bases at V and 11 bases at J, with 15 bases between the two ends. CDR1 and CDR2 from the germline V gene are SGHVS and FNYEAQ. The CDR3 runs to 12 residues. The CDR3 DNA reads TGTGCCAGCAGCGCGGGCGGTGGGGAGCAGTACTTC. Translating gives CASSAGGGEQYF.

This clone came up a few times. This rearrangement joins TRBV7-3 to TRBJ2-1; 10 bases are shared with TRBD2. CDR1 is SGHTA and CDR2 is FQGTGA in the germline V gene. After removal of 5 bases from V and 1 base from J, the junction contained 8 bases not matched to a gene. The CDR3 totals 17 residues. The CDR3 here is CASSKTGSGRSYNEQFF. The CDR3 bases are TGTGCCAGCAGCAAGACAGGTAGCGGGAGGTCCTACAATGAGCAGTTCTTC.

This chain links TRBV10-1 with TRBJ2-1; 9 positions match TRBD1. The CDR3 loop spans 14 amino acids. The J segment lost 6 bases and the V segment lost 4 bases, leaving 4 bases of the junction unmatched. CDR1 WNHNN and CDR2 SYGVQD come from the germline V gene (reference sequence). The CDR3 DNA reads TGCGCCAGCAGTGGAGGGACAGGGATCAATGAGCAGTTCTTC. As protein: CASSGGTGINEQFF.

The rearrangement uses TRBV6-8 and TRBJ2-1; 12 positions agree with TRBD2. Germline V gives CDR1 MNHGY, CDR2 SAAAGT. With V trimmed by 0 bases and J by 7 bases, 22 bases remained unmatched. This CDR3 region has 22 residues. This CDR3 reads CASSYSQASGRANILPCNEQFF. The CDR3 DNA reads as TGTGCCAGCAGTTACTCGCAGGCTAGCGGGAGGGCCAATATCCTGCCCTGTAATGAGCAGTTCTTC.

This clone was observed once. DNA of the CDR3: TGTGCCAGCAGTTTCAATACTGGCAGGGTGGGCGAAAAACTGTTTTTT. Translation gives CASSFNTGRVGEKLFF. J is TRBJ1-4 and V is TRBV28; tentatively, D is TRBD1 (5 bases). CDR1 and CDR2 from the germline V gene are MDHEN and SYDVKM. This CDR3 is built from 16 residues. The ends were cut back, 3 bases at V and 8 bases at J, with 19 bases in the middle.

The gene calls are TRBV7-9 and TRBJ1-1; TRBD1 matches 7 bases. Germline V lookup: CDR1 SEHNR, CDR2 FQNEAQ (reference sequence). The CDR3 is 14 amino acids. Trimming cost V 5 bases and J 6 bases; bases outside gene matches: 9. This chain's CDR3 is CASSPVDRASEAFF. Here the CDR3 DNA reads TGTGCCAGCAGCCCGGTCGACAGGGCGTCTGAAGCTTTCTTT.

This clone was detected a few times. The chain couples TRBV5-6 to TRBJ2-5, with 8 bases that match TRBD2. The DNA end is a closer match to TRBJ2-7, so the J assignment may be wrong. CDR1 and CDR2 from the germline V gene are SGHDT and YYEEEE. The CDR3 covers 16 residues. The CDR3 bases are TGTGCCAGCAGCCCCTCGACTAGCGCTTACTCCTACGAGCAGTACTTC. Protein: CASSPSTSAYSYEQYF.

This clone was counted only a few times. The chain uses TRBV27 and TRBJ2-7, with TRBD2 matching 7 bases. CDR1 is MNHEY, CDR2 SMNVEV, per germline (reference sequence). The CDR3 extends over 14 amino acids. J lost 7 bases, V lost 2 bases, and 8 bases had no gene match. The CDR3 DNA reads as TGTGCCAGCAGTTTAGATACGGGAGCGGGGGAGCAGTACTTC. Its translation: CASSLDTGAGEQYF.

J is TRBJ1-5 and V is TRBV30, with D maybe TRBD1 (5 bases). V was cut by 1 base and J by 10 bases, with 14 bases left in between. Germline CDR1 reads GTSNPN; CDR2 reads SVGIG (reference sequence). The CDR3 spans 13 residues. The CDR3 sequence is CAWSGGYQQPQHF. The CDR3 DNA sequence: TGTGCCTGGAGTGGGGGCTACCAGCAACCCCAGCATTTT.

This chain uses TRBV6-5 with TRBJ2-4; D is unclear. The ends were cut back, 6 bases at V and 1 base at J, with 10 bases in the middle. Germline lookup yields CDR1 MNHEY and CDR2 SVGAGI. The CDR3 length is 14 residues. CDR3 DNA sequence: TGTGCCAGCAGCACCTACGGGGCCAAAAACATTCAGTACTTC. Translated: CASSTYGAKNIQYF.

This rearrangement joins TRBV29-1 to TRBJ2-5; 12 bases are a match to TRBD2. The trim removed 4 bases at V and 5 bases at J, leaving 8 bases unmatched. The CDR3 is made up of 15 amino acids. Germline CDR1 and CDR2: SQVTM and ANQGSEA. The CDR3 DNA reads TGCAGCGTTGTACTAGCGGGAGGTTCGGGGGAGACCCAGTACTTC. This codes for CSVVLAGGSGETQYF.